This is a list of T cell receptor beta chains from one sample in a study of T cells in Graves' hyperthyroidism and ophthalmopathy. TCRdb recomputed calls from the multiplex PCR reads with MiXCR, one row per CDR3 protein. The data show about 640,000 distinct CDR3 sequences, about 14% seen once. Source material: blood. All receptors come from a woman between 45 and 65 years old with Graves' ophthalmopathy. Each CDR3 is given with its conserved first and last residue. Each record gives: V gene, J gene, D gene, clone size, CDR3 DNA, CDR3 protein. D genes are given only for firm matches. Expanded clones are given a class, and other clones once, few, many or no size at all.

>TRBV4-2|TRBJ2-3|.|few
TGTGCCAGCAGCAACCCGGGACTCTCAGATACGCAGTATTTT
CASSNPGLSDTQYF
>TRBV7-2|TRBJ2-1|.|many
TGTGCCAGCAGCTTAGCGGGAGTACAGTTGAATGAGCAGTTCTTC
CASSLAGVQLNEQFF
>TRBV10-1|TRBJ2-5|TRBD2|.
TGCGCCAGGCCCGTAGCGGGAGGCCCGCAAGAGACCCAGTACTTC
CARPVAGGPQETQYF
>TRBV6-2/TRBV6-3|TRBJ2-3|TRBD2|.
TGTGCCAGCAGTTCCCGACTAGCGGGAGAAATAGATACGCAGTATTTT
CASSSRLAGEIDTQYF
>TRBV19|TRBJ1-2|.|few
TGTGCCAGTTTAGGGACGAATGGCTACACCTTC
CASLGTNGYTF
>TRBV7-9|TRBJ1-1|.|many
TGTGCCGGGGAGAAAGGGTTGACTGAAGCTTTCTTT
CAGEKGLTEAFF
>TRBV28|TRBJ2-3|TRBD2|many
TGTGCCAGCAGTTCAGCCACCGGGACTAGCGGGAGATTTTTAGATACGCAGTATTTT
CASSSATGTSGRFLDTQYF
>TRBV5-6|TRBJ1-5|TRBD1|.
TGTGCCAGCAGCGCAGGGGGGGGGCCCCAGCATTTT
CASSAGGGPQHF
>TRBV5-1|TRBJ2-1|.|many
TGCGCCAGCAGGGTTACTGGCGGATCCTACAATGAGCAGTTCTTC
CASRVTGGSYNEQFF
>TRBV12-3/TRBV12-4|TRBJ1-5|TRBD1|many
TGTGCCAGCAGCTCAAGCAGGGGGCGCTTTCAGCCCCAGCATTTT
CASSSSRGRFQPQHF
>TRBV4-2|TRBJ1-1|.|few
TGTGCCAGCAGCCAAGATCTAAGACTCTTACGAGGGACTGAAGCTTTCTTT
CASSQDLRLLRGTEAFF
>TRBV28|TRBJ2-3|.|many
TGTGCCAGCAGACAACAGGGTAAAGATACGCAGTATTTT
CASRQQGKDTQYF
>TRBV28|TRBJ2-7|.|many
TGTGCCAGCAGTCAGACAGAGAACCGGCGGAGGGAGCAGTACTTC
CASSQTENRRREQYF
>TRBV7-2|TRBJ2-1|.|many
TGTGCCAGCAGCTTAGGGAGTCTAGCACATGAGCAGTTCTTC
CASSLGSLAHEQFF
>TRBV9|TRBJ1-6|TRBD1|.
TGTGCCAGCAGCGTCCGGGACAGGGGTGGCTCACCCCTCCACTTT
CASSVRDRGGSPLHF
>TRBV20-1|TRBJ2-4|TRBD1|many
TGCAGTGCTAGTCCGGGACAGCTAGCCAAAAACATTCAGTACTTC
CSASPGQLAKNIQYF
>TRBV7-3|TRBJ2-7|.|many
TGTGCCAGCAGCCAGGGTACCGGGGCTTCCTACGAGCAGTACTTC
CASSQGTGASYEQYF
>TRBV5-1|TRBJ2-3|.|.
TGCGCCAGCAGCTTGTACGGACGGAGGGAAGATACGCAGTATTTT
CASSLYGRREDTQYF
>TRBV7-3|TRBJ2-1|TRBD2|many
TGTGCCAGCAGCTTAATAACTAGCGGGCAAAGCAATGAGCAGTTCTTC
CASSLITSGQSNEQFF
>TRBV11-1|TRBJ2-7|.|many
TGTGCCAGCAGCCTTACAGACGAGCAGTACTTC
CASSLTDEQYF
>TRBV2|TRBJ2-7|TRBD2|many
TGTGCCACCAGAGGCCTAGCGGGAGGGCCTAGCTACGAGCAGTACTTC
CATRGLAGGPSYEQYF
>TRBV5-1|TRBJ2-1|TRBD2|many
TGCGCCAGCAGCTTGGTGGTAGCGGGGTACAATGAGCAGTTCTTC
CASSLVVAGYNEQFF
>TRBV12-3/TRBV12-4|TRBJ2-1|.|few
TGTGCCAGCTCGTTAGCGGAATACAATGAGCGGTTCTTC
CASSLAEYNERFF
>TRBV20-1|TRBJ1-1|.|many
TGCAGTGCTAGTAGGGGGTCTATGGTCGCTGAAGCTTTCTTT
CSASRGSMVAEAFF
>TRBV12-3/TRBV12-4|TRBJ2-3|TRBD1|many
TGTGCCAGCAGCCTGAGAGGAACTCGGACAGGGTGGACAGATACGCAGTATTTT
CASSLRGTRTGWTDTQYF
>TRBV28|TRBJ2-7|TRBD2|many
TGTGCCAGCAGCGGACTAGAGGCCTACGAGCAGTACTTC
CASSGLEAYEQYF
>TRBV20-1|TRBJ2-1|TRBD2|many
TGCAGTGCTTACCTCTCTAGCGGGATCAATGAGCAGTTCTTC
CSAYLSSGINEQFF
>TRBV7-2|TRBJ2-7|.|many
TGTGCCAGCAGCTTAGGTCCAGACCCCTACGAAGTCTCCGAGCAGTACTTC
CASSLGPDPYEVSEQYF
>TRBV4-3|TRBJ2-3|.|many
TGCGCCAGCAGCCAAGATTCTACTAGTTGGGATACGCAGTATTTT
CASSQDSTSWDTQYF
>TRBV10-3|TRBJ1-2|.|many
TGTGCCATCAGTGACCGTCCAGTGGGCTATGGCTACACCTTC
CAISDRPVGYGYTF
>TRBV15|TRBJ1-5|TRBD1|few
TGTGCCACCAGCCGGGGACAGGGGGCGAATCAGCCCCAGCATTTT
CATSRGQGANQPQHF
>TRBV6-2/TRBV6-3|TRBJ1-5|.|many
TGTGCCAGCAGTACCACCCCAGACAGCGTCTATAGCAATCAGCCCCAGCATTTT
CASSTTPDSVYSNQPQHF
>TRBV7-2|TRBJ2-2|.|.
TGTGCCAGCAGCTCTAGCGATGCCATCGGGGAGCTGTTTTTT
CASSSSDAIGELFF
>TRBV27|TRBJ1-1|.|many
TGTGCCAGCGGTGATCCCATGAACACTGAAGCTTTCTTT
CASGDPMNTEAFF
>TRBV28|TRBJ2-7|TRBD2|many
TGTGCCAGCAGTTTACTAGCGGGAGGGCGTTACGAGCAGTACTTC
CASSLLAGGRYEQYF
>TRBV18|TRBJ2-7|TRBD2|.
TGTGCCAGCTCACCACCGGGAGGGCCTGGCGAGCAGTACTTC
CASSPPGGPGEQYF
>TRBV5-1|TRBJ2-5|.|.
TGCGCCAGCAGCAGCTGGTCCCGCCAAGAGACCCAGTACTTC
CASSSWSRQETQYF
>TRBV20-1|TRBJ1-1|.|.
TGCAGTGCTAGAGATGGAGGGGCGAACACTGAAGCTTTCTTT
CSARDGGANTEAFF
>TRBV7-2|TRBJ2-7|TRBD2|many
TGTGCCAGCAGGGCGCCCTCTAGCGGGAAAACCAACGAGCAGTACTTC
CASRAPSSGKTNEQYF
>TRBV6-5|TRBJ1-1|TRBD1|.
TGTGCCAGCAGTTACGTCAGGGGGACTGAAGCTTTCTTT
CASSYVRGTEAFF
>TRBV20-1|TRBJ1-1|TRBD1|.
TGCAGTGCTCCCGACAGGGATTTCACTGAAGCTTTCTTT
CSAPDRDFTEAFF